This is a list of T cell receptor beta chains from one sample in a study of T cell responses to AZD1222 COVID-19 vaccine. Data came from immunoSEQ multiplex PCR; TCRdb stores just in-frame clones and leaves some out. The sample lists about 110,000 clones; roughly 87% were seen once. The sample consisted of peripheral blood, taken on day 0 of AZD1222 vaccination. These receptors all come from an adult in good health. Each CDR3 is given with its conserved first and last residue. A D gene is named only where the DNA matches it firmly. Clone size, where shown, is once, few, many, or a class for clones that have expanded.

d_gene,v_gene,j_gene,abundance,CDR3aa,CDR3nt
-,TRBV25-1,TRBJ1-5,-,CASSEGLGGPQHF,TGTGCCAGCAGTGAAGGGCTAGGGGGGCCCCAGCATTTT
-,TRBV10-3,TRBJ1-4,-,CAIRGEGLEKLFF,TGTGCCATCAGGGGAGAGGGGCTGGAAAAACTGTTTTTT
-,TRBV28,TRBJ2-3,-,CASSLPLAQSRTDTQYF,TGTGCCAGCAGTTTACCTCTCGCGCAGTCCCGCACAGATACGCAGTATTTT
-,TRBV19,TRBJ1-2,-,CASSIGQYGYTF,TGTGCCAGTAGTATTGGACAGTATGGCTACACCTTC
-,TRBV9,TRBJ1-4,-,CASSPAVHPNEKLFF,TGTGCCAGCAGCCCCGCAGTGCACCCGAATGAAAAACTGTTTTTT
-,TRBV5-1,TRBJ1-2,-,CASSSDNYGYTF,TGCGCCAGCAGCTCAGACAACTATGGCTACACCTTC
-,TRBV7-2,TRBJ2-1,-,CASSLKRFGEQFF,TGTGCCAGCAGCTTGAAGAGGTTCGGTGAGCAGTTCTTC
-,TRBV30,TRBJ2-3,once,CAWSYLGDTQYF,TGTGCCTGGAGTTACCTTGGGGATACGCAGTATTTT
-,TRBV11-2,TRBJ1-2,-,CASSSGGGYTF,TGTGCCAGCAGCTCGGGGGGCGGCTACACCTTC
-,TRBV7-2,TRBJ1-3,-,CASSLGGARGGGNTIYF,TGTGCCAGCAGCTTAGGGGGGGCCAGGGGCGGTGGAAACACCATATATTTT
-,TRBV19,TRBJ2-4,-,CASSIIGGNIQYF,TGTGCCAGTAGTATAATTGGCGGGAACATTCAGTACTTC
-,TRBV6-2/TRBV6-3,TRBJ2-1,-,CASSYSTSRNEQFF,TGTGCCAGCAGTTACTCTACTAGCAGAAATGAGCAGTTCTTC
TRBD2,TRBV15,TRBJ2-3,once,CATSRETSTRALDTQYF,TGTGCCACCAGCAGAGAGACTAGCACTCGAGCGTTGGATACGCAGTATTTT
-,TRBV7-2,TRBJ2-3,-,CASSHRPRTEDTQYF,TGTGCCAGCAGCCACAGACCCCGAACCGAAGATACGCAGTATTTT
-,TRBV14,TRBJ2-1,-,CASSQVRKSRDNEQFF,TGTGCCAGCAGCCAAGTTCGGAAGTCGAGGGATAATGAGCAGTTCTTC
TRBD1,TRBV28,TRBJ1-1,-,CRTGGYRTEAFF,TGTAGAACAGGGGGTTATCGGACTGAAGCTTTCTTT
TRBD1,TRBV27,TRBJ1-2,-,CASSARTGGDGTGGYTF,TGTGCCAGCAGTGCCCGGACAGGGGGCGACGGCACGGGAGGCTACACCTTC
TRBD1,TRBV10-3,TRBJ2-7,-,CAISEFRGGLEQYF,TGTGCCATCAGTGAGTTCAGAGGGGGCCTCGAGCAGTACTTC
TRBD1,TRBV7-8,TRBJ2-1,few,CASSSRGQHFNEQFF,TGTGCCAGCAGCTCCCGGGGACAGCACTTCAATGAGCAGTTCTTC
TRBD2,TRBV7-9,TRBJ2-7,-,CASSSRAGGHYEQYF,TGTGCCAGCAGCTCCCGAGCGGGGGGGCACTACGAGCAGTACTTC
TRBD1,TRBV6-4,TRBJ1-1,-,CASSRTGDTEAFF,TGTGCCAGCAGTCGGACAGGGGACACTGAAGCTTTCTTT
-,TRBV30,TRBJ2-2,-,CAWSGLGSGVAGELFF,TGTGCCTGGAGTGGATTAGGGTCGGGAGTGGCCGGGGAGCTGTTTTTT
-,TRBV29-1,TRBJ2-5,-,CSVGLIETQYF,TGCAGCGTGGGACTTATTGAGACCCAGTACTTC
-,TRBV7-3,TRBJ1-1,-,CASSHGAMNTEAFF,TGTGCCAGCAGCCACGGCGCCATGAACACTGAAGCTTTCTTT
TRBD2,TRBV9,TRBJ2-7,once,CASSSGGAPGIAEQYF,TGTGCCAGCAGCAGCGGGGGGGCTCCCGGCATAGCTGAGCAGTACTTC
TRBD1,TRBV5-1,TRBJ2-1,-,CASSPTGAGEQFF,TGCGCCAGCAGCCCGACAGGGGCCGGTGAGCAGTTCTTC
TRBD2,TRBV9,TRBJ2-1,once,CASSVETSGKTFF,TGTGCCAGCAGCGTAGAGACTAGCGGGAAAACGTTCTTC